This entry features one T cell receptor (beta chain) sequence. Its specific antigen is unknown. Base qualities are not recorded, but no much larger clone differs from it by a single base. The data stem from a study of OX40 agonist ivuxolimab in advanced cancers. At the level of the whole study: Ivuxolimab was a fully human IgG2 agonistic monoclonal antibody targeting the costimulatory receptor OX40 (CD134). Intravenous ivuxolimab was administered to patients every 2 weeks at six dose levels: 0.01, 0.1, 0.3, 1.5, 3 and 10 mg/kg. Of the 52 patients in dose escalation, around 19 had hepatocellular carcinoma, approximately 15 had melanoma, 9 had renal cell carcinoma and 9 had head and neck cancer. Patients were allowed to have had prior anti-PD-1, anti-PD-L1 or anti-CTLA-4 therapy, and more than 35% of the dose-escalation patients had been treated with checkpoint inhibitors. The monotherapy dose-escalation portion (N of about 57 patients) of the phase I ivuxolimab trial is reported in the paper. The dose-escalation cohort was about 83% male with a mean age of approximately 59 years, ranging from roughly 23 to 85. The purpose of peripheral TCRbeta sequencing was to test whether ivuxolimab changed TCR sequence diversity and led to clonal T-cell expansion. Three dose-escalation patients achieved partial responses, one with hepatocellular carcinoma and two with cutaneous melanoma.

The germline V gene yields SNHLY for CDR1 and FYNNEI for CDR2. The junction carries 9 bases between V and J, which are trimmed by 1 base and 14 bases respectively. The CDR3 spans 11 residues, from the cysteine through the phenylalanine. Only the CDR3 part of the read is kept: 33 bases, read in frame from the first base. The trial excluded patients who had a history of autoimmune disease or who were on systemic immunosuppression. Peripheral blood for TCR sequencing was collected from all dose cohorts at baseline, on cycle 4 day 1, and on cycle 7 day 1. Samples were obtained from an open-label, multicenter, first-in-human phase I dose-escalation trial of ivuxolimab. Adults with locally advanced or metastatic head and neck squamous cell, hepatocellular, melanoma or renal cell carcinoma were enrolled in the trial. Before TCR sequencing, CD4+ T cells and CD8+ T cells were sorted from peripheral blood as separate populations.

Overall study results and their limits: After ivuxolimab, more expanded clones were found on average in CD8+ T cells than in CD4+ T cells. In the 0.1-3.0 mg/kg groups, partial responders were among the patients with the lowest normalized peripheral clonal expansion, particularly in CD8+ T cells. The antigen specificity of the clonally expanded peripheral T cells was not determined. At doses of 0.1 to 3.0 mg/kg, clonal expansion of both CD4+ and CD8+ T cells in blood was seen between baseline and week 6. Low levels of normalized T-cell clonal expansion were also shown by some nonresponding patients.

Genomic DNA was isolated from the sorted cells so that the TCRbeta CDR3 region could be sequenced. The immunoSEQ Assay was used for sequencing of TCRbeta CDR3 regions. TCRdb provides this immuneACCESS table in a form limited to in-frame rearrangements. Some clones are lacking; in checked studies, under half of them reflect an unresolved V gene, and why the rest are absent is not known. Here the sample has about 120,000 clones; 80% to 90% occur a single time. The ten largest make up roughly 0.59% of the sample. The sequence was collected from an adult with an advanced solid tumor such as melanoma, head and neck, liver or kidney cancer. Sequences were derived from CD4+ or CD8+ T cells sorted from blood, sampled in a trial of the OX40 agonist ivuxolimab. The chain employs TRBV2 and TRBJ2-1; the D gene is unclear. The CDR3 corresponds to CASSEEAREFF. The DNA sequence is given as TGTGCCAGCAGTGAAGAGGCCCGGGAGTTCTTC. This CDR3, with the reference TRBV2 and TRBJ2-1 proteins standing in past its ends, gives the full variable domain EPEVTQTPSHQVTQMGQEVILRCVPISNHLYFYWYRQILGQKVEFLVSFYNNEISEKSEIFDDQFSVERPDGSNFTLKIRSTKLEDSAMYFCASSEEAREFFGPGTRLTVL.